This T cell receptor (beta chain) was observed in a study of regulatory T cells in long-lasting Graves disease. Assembly of TCR beta libraries relied on iRepertoire HTBI primers together with Arm-PCR of CDR3 regions. TCRdb reprocessed the multiplex PCR reads with MiXCR, giving one entry per CDR3 protein. This table holds a few hundred thousand distinct CDR3 sequences, about 20% found once. In this sample, this clonotype turned up many times. Per the germline V gene, CDR1 is MDHEN and CDR2 is SYDVKM. Trimming removed 2 bases from V and 0 bases from J; junction bases left unmatched: 4. The CDR3 length is 16 residues. Time point specified: persistent/refractory GD, antithyroid drugs over 5 years with positive TRAb. PBMCs provided the RNA from which the TCR library was made.

This rearrangement joins TRBV28 to TRBJ1-1, with 9 bases aligning to TRBD1. The source material was peripheral blood mononuclear cells (PBMCs), sampled when the disease was refractory, from a patient treated with antithyroid drugs. This TCR came from a female donor with Graves disease. CDR3 nucleotide sequence: TGTGCCAGCAGTTTACCTACAGGGGGCTTGAACACTGAAGCTTTCTTT. It is translated as CASSLPTGGLNTEAFF.